Below, 24 T cell receptor beta chains from the same sample are listed, as sequenced in a study of blood T cells in healthy people across ages. The second PCR ran about 6 to 11 cycles with a sample-barcoded 5' primer and J-beta primers. TCRdb independently ran MiXCR on the 5' RACE reads; one entry per CDR3 protein. The sample holds roughly 680,000 distinct CDR3 sequences, around 52% seen once. Source material: blood. Receptors were obtained from a woman of 80 years or more in good health.

A few counts support this clonotype. The V gene is TRBV7-2, the J gene TRBJ2-1, with D possibly matching TRBD2 (6 bases). Per the germline V gene, CDR1 is SGHTA and CDR2 is FQGNSA. Trimming removed 5 bases from V and 12 bases from J, with 17 bases in between. This CDR3 has 13 amino acids. The CDR3 coding sequence is TGTGCCAGCAGCGTAACCTTCCGGGACTGGCAGTTCTTC. As protein: CASSVTFRDWQFF.

This clonotype came up a few times. One base away lies a much larger clone, so this may be a sequencing read error. The chain couples TRBV7-2 to TRBJ1-2, with 7 bases matching TRBD1. The germline V gene encodes CDR1 SGHTA and CDR2 FQGNSA. The V and J ends lost 5 bases and 11 bases, in that order; junction bases with no gene match: 14. The CDR3 extends over 14 amino acids. The CDR3: CASSGDSRLTGYTF. For the CDR3, the DNA is TGTGCCAGCAGCGGGGACAGCCGATTAACGGGGTACACCTTC. The variable domain in full, completed from reference TRBV7-2 and TRBJ1-2, reads GAGVSQSPSNKVTEKGKDVELRCDPISGHTALYWYRQSLGQGLEFLIYFQGNSAPDKSGLPSDRFSAERTGGSVSTLTIQRTQQEDSAVYLCASSGDSRLTGYTFGSGTRLTVV.

There are a few counts of this clonotype. This may be a read error, as it is one base from a much larger clone. The chain is built from TRBV10-3 and TRBJ2-1, with TRBD2 matching 9 bases. The J call could be wrong; TRBJ2-7 is a better fit for the DNA end. This CDR3 is built from 15 residues. Germline V lookup: CDR1 ENHRY, CDR2 SYGVKD. The CDR3: CAISDLAGSYNEQYF. The CDR3 nucleotides are TGTGCCATCAGTGACCTAGCGGGGTCCTACAATGAGCAGTACTTC.

The rearrangement links TRBV25-1 to TRBJ1-2, with 12 bases that match TRBD1. Germline V gene lookup returns CDR1 MGHDK and CDR2 SYGVNS. V trimming: 3 bases; J trimming: 4 bases; junction bases outside the gene matches: 3. The CDR3 contains 15 residues. The CDR3 sequence: CASSEGQGAGYGYTF. CDR3 coding DNA: TGTGCCAGCAGTGAGGGACAGGGGGCTGGCTATGGCTACACCTTC.

The chain uses TRBV6-6 and TRBJ2-7; D gene unclear. The V gene lost 7 bases and the J gene lost 4 bases, with 23 bases spanning the gap. The germline CDR1 and CDR2 sequences are MNHNY and SVGAGI (reference sequence). This CDR3 has 16 amino acids. This CDR3 is CASNLRPDGPTYEQYF. CDR3 in DNA: TGTGCCAGCAACCTTAGGCCGGACGGGCCAACATACGAGCAGTACTTC.

This clonotype was seen many times. The rearrangement uses TRBV4-2 and TRBJ2-6, with D perhaps TRBD2 (5 bases). Deletions cut 4 bases from V and 0 bases from J, with 10 bases between. The germline gives CDR1 LGHNA, CDR2 YNFKEQ. CDR3 length equals 16 residues. The CDR3 nucleotides read TGTGCCAGCAGCCCCTTCGAGGGCTCTGGGGCCAACGTCCTGACTTTC. Amino acid sequence: CASSPFEGSGANVLTF.

This clonotype was recorded at least ten times. The chain carries TRBV9 and TRBJ2-1; 10 bases align to TRBD2. With V trimmed by 0 bases and J by 9 bases, 3 bases remained unmatched. CDR1 and CDR2 (germline): SGDLS, YYNGEE. The CDR3 consists of 14 residues. The CDR3 reads CASSVGLAGGEQFF. The CDR3 DNA reads as TGTGCCAGCAGCGTAGGTTTAGCGGGAGGTGAGCAGTTCTTC.

The chain is built from TRBV28 and TRBJ1-4; no clear D gene. From germline, CDR1 is MDHEN and CDR2 SYDVKM. V was cut by 6 bases and J by 3 bases, with 17 bases left in between. The CDR3 runs 16 residues. CDR3 nucleotide sequence: TGTGCCAGCAGCTTTTTGGATGGGGTTGCTAATGAAAAACTGTTTTTT. Translation gives CASSFLDGVANEKLFF.

The chain recombines TRBV6-2 or TRBV6-3 with TRBJ2-1; 12 nucleotides agree with TRBD2. The CDR3 length is 19 residues. The ends lost 6 bases at V and 4 bases at J; junction bases unmatched: 16. CDR1 and CDR2 from the germline V gene are MNHEY and SVGEGT. The CDR3 DNA is TGTGCCAGCAGCCGCTGGGGGCTAGCGGGAGGGGAATCTTACAATGAGCAGTTCTTC. Amino acid sequence: CASSRWGLAGGESYNEQFF.

On this clonotype itself: The junction differs from germline at one of its ends, possibly a read error. The V gene is TRBV12-3 or TRBV12-4, the J gene TRBJ2-7; no clear D gene. The CDR3 covers 12 residues. In DNA form, the CDR3 reads TGCGCCAGCAGCTTTACGAGCTACGAGCAGTACTTC. Translation gives CASSFTSYEQYF.

This clonotype was counted ten times or more. The chain uses TRBV6-1 and TRBJ2-6, with D possibly being TRBD1 (5 bases). Germline V lookup: CDR1 MNHNS, CDR2 SASEGT. V lost 7 bases and J 0 bases, leaving 10 bases between the germline ends. This CDR3 contains 15 residues. DNA for the CDR3: TGTGCCAGCAAACAGGACCCCTCTGGGGCCAACGTCCTGACTTTC. Amino acids: CASKQDPSGANVLTF.

This clonotype came up a few times. The chain employs TRBV10-3 and TRBJ1-2; 9 bases map to TRBD1. Germline V gene lookup returns CDR1 ENHRY and CDR2 SYGVKD. Trimming took 0 bases from V and 5 from J; bases not matched to a gene: 1. The CDR3 consists of 14 residues. CDR3: CAISESDRGYGYTF. CDR3 coding DNA: TGTGCCATCAGTGAGTCGGACAGGGGATATGGCTACACCTTC.

This chain connects TRBV7-2 to TRBJ2-1; D unresolved. The J call is in doubt because the DNA end fits TRBJ2-7 better. The CDR3 runs 13 residues. CDR1 and CDR2 from the germline V gene are SGHTA and FQGNSA. The DNA for the CDR3 is TGTGCCAGCAGCTCAACCTTAATCAATGAGCAGTACTTC. Translated: CASSSTLINEQYF.

J is TRBJ1-2 and V is TRBV12-3 or TRBV12-4, with a possible D match to TRBD1 (5 bases). The CDR3 totals 16 residues. The V end was cut by 8 bases, the J end by 4 bases, with 23 bases between. CDR3: CASWSSRRAVIYGYTF. In DNA form, the CDR3 reads TGTGCCAGCTGGTCCAGTCGCAGGGCGGTAATCTATGGCTACACCTTC.

This clonotype was seen repeatedly, ten times or more. This chain connects TRBV6-6 to TRBJ2-7; 7 bases agree with TRBD2. The CDR3 consists of 15 residues. The germline gives CDR1 MNHNY, CDR2 SVGAGI (reference sequence). The junction had 6 bases not matched to a gene; V was cut back by 2 bases and J by 2 bases. CDR3 nucleotides: TGTGCCAGCAGTTACCACACCCGGGGGGCCTACGAGCAGTACTTC. Its translation: CASSYHTRGAYEQYF.

The CDR3 DNA reads TGCGCCAGCAGCCAGGGGGAGGGCAATCAGCCCCAGCATTTT. It translates to CASSQGEGNQPQHF. The rearrangement joins TRBV5-1 to TRBJ1-5; 7 positions match TRBD1. Germline values: CDR1 SGHRS, CDR2 YFSETQ. The CDR3 has 14 residues. V lost 4 bases and J lost 2; bases outside the gene matches: 3. The full variable domain, with the rest looked up from reference TRBV5-1 and TRBJ1-5, is KAGVTQTPRYLIKTRGQQVTLSCSPISGHRSVSWYQQTPGQGLQFLFEYFSETQRNKGNFPGRFSGRQFSNSRSEMNVSTLELGDSALYLCASSQGEGNQPQHFGDGTRLSIL.

This clonotype came up a few times. It may be a read error: a sequence one base away is much more abundant. This chain joins TRBV28 and TRBJ2-1; TRBD1 matches at 9 bases. The J call is in doubt because the DNA end fits TRBJ2-7 better. The CDR3 is made up of 15 amino acids. Germline CDR1 MDHEN, CDR2 SYDVKM. Here the CDR3 reads CASSGPGQGYNEQYF. The CDR3 DNA is TGTGCCAGCAGTGGTCCGGGACAGGGATACAATGAGCAGTACTTC.

The genes are TRBV5-1 and TRBJ1-4; D call uncertain. The CDR3 has 14 residues. Between the trimmed V and J ends, which lost 5 bases and 4 bases, there was a span of 12 bases. In germline, CDR1 is SGHRS, CDR2 YFSETQ. Here the CDR3 DNA reads TGCGCCAGCAGTTCTGACGGCCTTAATGAAAAACTGTTTTTT. It specifies CASSSDGLNEKLFF.

This clonotype was recorded a few times. The chain joins TRBV11-2 to TRBJ2-3; 14 positions match TRBD2. The CDR3 is 18 amino acids. CDR1 is SGHAT and CDR2 is FQNNGV in the germline V gene. V was pared by 1 base and J by 3 bases, with 6 bases of the junction left unmatched. CDR3 loop: CASSLGPRTSGGTDTQYF. In DNA form, the CDR3 reads TGTGCCAGCAGCTTAGGTCCCCGGACTAGCGGGGGGACAGATACGCAGTATTTT.

The chain carries TRBV12-3 or TRBV12-4 and TRBJ2-3, with TRBD2 matching 7 bases. This CDR3 comprises 14 residues. The trim removed 10 bases at V and 0 bases at J, leaving 7 bases unmatched. The CDR3 coding sequence is TGTGCCACCGGGCGGGGAGGGAGCACAGATACGCAGTATTTT. Its protein product is CATGRGGSTDTQYF.

A note on this clonotype: Germline is not matched at one junction end, which may reflect a read error. The J gene is TRBJ2-3, the V gene TRBV28; 8 bases are shared with TRBD2. This CDR3 comprises 16 residues. Per the germline V gene, CDR1 is MDHEN and CDR2 is SYDVKM. DNA for the CDR3: TGTGTCAGCAGTTTCCCGTTGCGGGGGGACGCAGATACGCAGTATTTT. Its protein product is CVSSFPLRGDADTQYF. Supplemented by reference TRBV28 and TRBJ2-3, the full variable domain reads DVKVTQSSRYLVKRTGEKVFLECVQDMDHENMFWYRQDPGLGLRLIYFSYDVKMKEKGDIPEGYSVSREKKERFSLILESASTNQTSMYLCVSSFPLRGDADTQYFGPGTRLTVL.

About this clonotype itself: Germline and junction disagree at one end, which may indicate a read error. The J gene is TRBJ1-5, the V gene TRBV12-3 or TRBV12-4; TRBD1 might be the D (5 bases). CDR3 length: 14 residues. DNA of the CDR3: TGTGCCGGCAGTTTCGGGACTCTCAATCAGCCCCAGCATTTT. Amino acid sequence: CAGSFGTLNQPQHF.

This clonotype was picked up many times. The V and J genes are TRBV24-1 and TRBJ2-7, with D perhaps matching TRBD2 (6 bases). The germline V and J ends were trimmed by 0 bases and 0 bases, with 8 bases remaining between them. The CDR3 has 15 amino acids. Germline CDR1 reads KGHDR; CDR2 reads SFDVKD. The CDR3: CATSDLRGSSYEQYF. In DNA, the CDR3 is TGTGCCACCAGTGATTTGCGGGGGAGCTCCTACGAGCAGTACTTC.

This chain connects TRBV20-1 to TRBJ1-2; the D gene is possibly TRBD1 (5 bases). V dropped 0 bases and J dropped 8 bases, with 16 bases sitting between them. Germline-derived CDR1 and CDR2 are DFQATT and SNEGSKA (reference sequence). CDR3 size: 14 residues. For the CDR3, the DNA is TGCAGTGCTAGAGATCGAAGGGACGGGGACGGCTACACCTTC. It is translated as CSARDRRDGDGYTF.